This T cell receptor beta chain emerged from a study of blood T cell repertoires in COVID-19. Assay: immunoSEQ multiplex PCR; the TCRdb copy retains only in-frame clones and omits some. Of some 150,000 clones detected, about 83% appear once; the ten largest clones hold about 5.8%. The V segment lost 3 bases and the J segment 6 bases; nucleotides outside the gene matches: 13. CDR3 length: 19 residues. Germline lookup yields CDR1 SGHRS and CDR2 YFSETQ. This sequence originates from a woman in her forties or fifties who had been exposed to COVID-19. The chain links TRBV5-1 to TRBJ2-2; 14 bases line up with TRBD2. Sample: PBMCs or T cells enriched from blood (not recorded which). The CDR3 sequence is CASSSLGGLAGEKAGELFF. CDR3 DNA: TGCGCCAGCAGCTCTCTTGGGGGACTAGCGGGAGAAAAGGCCGGGGAGCTGTTTTTT.